Listed below are T cell receptor beta chains from one sample, sequenced in a study of T cells in localized non-small cell lung cancer. TCRdb's table, derived via immunoSEQ multiplex PCR, lists solely in-frame clones and lacks some. The sample carries about 82,000 clones, around 81% recorded once. This specimen was PBMCs, taken before any cancer treatment. These receptors were collected from a man aged 40 to 70 with stage II squamous cell lung carcinoma. Both conserved end residues are part of each CDR3. Each record gives: V gene, clone size, CDR3 length, D gene, J gene, CDR3 DNA, CDR3 protein. A D gene is named only where the DNA matches it firmly. Clone sizes are given selectively: once, few, many, or a class where the clone is expanded.

TRBV28,-,13,-,TRBJ1-3,TGTGCCAGCAGCTGGGACTCTGGAAACACCATATATTTT,CASSWDSGNTIYF
TRBV6-6,-,14,-,TRBJ1-1,TGTGCCAGCAGTTACGAGGCAGGGAGAGGTGAAGCTTTCTTT,CASSYEAGRGEAFF
TRBV7-8,-,13,-,TRBJ2-5,TGTGCCAGCAGCTTAGGTACGGAAGAGACCCAGTACTTC,CASSLGTEETQYF
TRBV18,-,14,-,TRBJ1-2,TGTGCCAGCTCACCAGAAACCACTAACTATGGCTACACCTTC,CASSPETTNYGYTF
TRBV6-5,-,15,TRBD1,TRBJ1-1,TGTGCCAGCAGCAAGGGGGCCTCCATGAACACTGAAGCTTTCTTT,CASSKGASMNTEAFF
TRBV7-2,-,15,TRBD2,TRBJ2-7,TGTGCCAGCAGCCGAGGACTAGCGGGGACTACTGAGCAGTACTTC,CASSRGLAGTTEQYF
TRBV7-9,-,12,-,TRBJ1-1,TGTGCCAGCAGCCTGGTGAACACTGAAGCTTTCTTT,CASSLVNTEAFF
TRBV7-1,-,24,TRBD2,TRBJ2-5,TGTGCCAGCAGCTCACTGATCGGACAGGGAAGGACGGGACTAGCGGGAGGGCCGGAGGAGACCCAGTACTTC,CASSSLIGQGRTGLAGGPEETQYF
TRBV9,-,15,-,TRBJ1-3,TGTGCCAGCAGTCCAACTGGGGTGGATGGAAACACCATATATTTT,CASSPTGVDGNTIYF
TRBV5-7,-,15,-,TRBJ1-5,TGTGCCAGCAGTAGTCTTACCAGGGCCGATCAGCCCCAGCATTTT,CASSSLTRADQPQHF
TRBV28,-,17,TRBD1,TRBJ1-5,TGTGCCAGCAGCCCCAGGCCCGACAGGGTACGGAATCAGCCCCAGCATTTT,CASSPRPDRVRNQPQHF
TRBV5-4,-,15,TRBD2,TRBJ2-3,TGTGCCAGCAGATTTAGCGGGGGCCCCACAGATACGCAGTATTTT,CASRFSGGPTDTQYF
TRBV30,once,12,-,TRBJ1-3,TGTGCCTGTGGGCTCTCTGGAAACACCATATATTTT,CACGLSGNTIYF
TRBV19,few,15,TRBD1,TRBJ1-2,TGTGCCAGTAGTATGTTATTGGGCAGGGGGCTTGGCTACACCTTC,CASSMLLGRGLGYTF
TRBV11-2,few,14,TRBD1,TRBJ2-7,TGTGCCAGCAGCCCCGGGACAGGGTACTACGAGCAGTACTTC,CASSPGTGYYEQYF
TRBV5-5,-,13,-,TRBJ1-2,TGTGCCAGCAGCTTGGGGGGGACTTATGGCTACACCTTC,CASSLGGTYGYTF
TRBV11-1,-,14,TRBD1,TRBJ1-1,TGTGCCAGCTCTAGCGGACAGGTGAACACTGAAGCTTTCTTT,CASSSGQVNTEAFF
TRBV19,-,14,-,TRBJ1-1,TGTGCCAGTAGTATCGGGACACCAAACACTGAAGCTTTCTTT,CASSIGTPNTEAFF
TRBV11-2,-,15,-,TRBJ1-5,TGTGCCAGCAGCTTAGTTGGGGGCGCGGGGCAGCCCCAGCATTTT,CASSLVGGAGQPQHF
TRBV7-6,-,16,-,TRBJ1-4,TGTGCCAGCAGCTTAGGATTGGCCGGGGAAAGGGAAAAACTGTTTTTT,CASSLGLAGEREKLFF
TRBV4-2,-,13,-,TRBJ1-1,TGTGCCAGCAGCCAGGCCTATGGGACTGAAGCTTTCTTT,CASSQAYGTEAFF
TRBV7-9,-,15,-,TRBJ2-5,TGTGCCAGCAGCTTAGGAGGACAGATTAAAGAGACCCAGTACTTC,CASSLGGQIKETQYF
TRBV4-3,-,15,-,TRBJ2-1,TGCGCCAGCAGCCAAGATCACACCGCCTACAATGAGCAGTTCTTC,CASSQDHTAYNEQFF
TRBV4-1,-,14,TRBD2,TRBJ2-1,TGCGCCAGCAGCCAAGTGACTAGCACCAATGAGCAGTTCTTC,CASSQVTSTNEQFF
TRBV6-6,-,12,-,TRBJ1-5,TGTGCCAGCAGAGGGCCTGACGGGCCCCAGCATTTT,CASRGPDGPQHF
TRBV6-1,-,15,-,TRBJ2-3,TGTGCCAGCAGTGAAATAGAAACTAGCACAGATACGCAGTATTTT,CASSEIETSTDTQYF
TRBV5-6,-,15,-,TRBJ1-4,TGTGCCAGCAGCTTGGGGGTGACATTGGGTGAAAAACTGTTTTTT,CASSLGVTLGEKLFF
TRBV28,-,16,-,TRBJ2-4,TGTGCCAGCAGTTTAACCAGCAGTCGGCGGTCTAACATTCAGTACTTC,CASSLTSSRRSNIQYF
TRBV5-1,-,14,TRBD2,TRBJ2-1,TGCGCCAGCAGCTTGGGGACTAGCGGGGATGAGCAGTTCTTC,CASSLGTSGDEQFF
TRBV9,-,13,-,TRBJ2-7,TGTGCCAGCAGCGTTACCTCCTCCTACGAGCAGTACTTC,CASSVTSSYEQYF
TRBV11-2,-,15,-,TRBJ1-1,TGTGCCAGCAGCCCCCCGGGGATCTCGAACACTGAAGCTTTCTTT,CASSPPGISNTEAFF
TRBV29-1,-,13,-,TRBJ1-2,TGCAGCGTTGAGAGGGGGACCGGCTATGGCTACACCTTC,CSVERGTGYGYTF
TRBV4-1,-,17,-,TRBJ2-6,TGCGCCAGCAGCCTCACGGGGTTCCACTCTGGGGCCAACGTCCTGACTTTC,CASSLTGFHSGANVLTF
TRBV30,-,14,-,TRBJ2-1,TGTGCCTGGAGGACAGGCGGGGCCTACAATGAGCAGTTCTTC,CAWRTGGAYNEQFF
TRBV28,-,15,-,TRBJ2-2,TGTGCCAGCAGTTTCGAGGGGGGAGTCACCGGGGAGCTGTTTTTT,CASSFEGGVTGELFF
TRBV6-1,-,13,-,TRBJ2-7,TGTGCCAGCAGGCTAGTGGCCCCCTACGAGCAGTACTTC,CASRLVAPYEQYF
TRBV7-2,-,15,-,TRBJ1-3,TGTGCCAGCAGCCCCCAGGGGACCTCTGGAAACACCATATATTTT,CASSPQGTSGNTIYF
TRBV19,-,13,-,TRBJ1-4,TGTGCCAGTAGTATAGATCGGGGCAGTGGACTGTTTTTT,CASSIDRGSGLFF
TRBV7-6,-,15,-,TRBJ1-2,TGTGCCAGCAGTTCAACGCTCCAGGGCGGGAATGGCTACACCTTC,CASSSTLQGGNGYTF
TRBV9,-,14,-,TRBJ2-7,TGTGCCAGCAGCCTCGGAGTTTCCTCCTACGAGCAGTACTTC,CASSLGVSSYEQYF
TRBV29-1,few,14,TRBD1,TRBJ1-2,TGCAGCGTTGAAGGGACAGGGCCCTCCAGGGGCTACACCTTC,CSVEGTGPSRGYTF
TRBV15,-,13,-,TRBJ2-7,TGTGCCACCAGCAGAGATGGGGTTCGGGAGCAGTACTTC,CATSRDGVREQYF
TRBV7-9,-,18,-,TRBJ2-6,TGTGCCAGCAGCGTACCACAGGGTGAGGGCTCTGGGGCCAACGTCCTGACTTTC,CASSVPQGEGSGANVLTF
TRBV4-3,-,16,-,TRBJ1-3,TGCGCCAGCAGCCAGATCTTGGGAGACACTGGAAACACCATATATTTT,CASSQILGDTGNTIYF
TRBV7-9,-,13,-,TRBJ2-1,TGTGCCAGCAGCCCAGCTGGGGGGTTTGAGCAGTTCTTC,CASSPAGGFEQFF
TRBV9,-,14,-,TRBJ2-5,TGTGCCAGCAGCGTAGGTCACTCCCAAGAGACCCAGTACTTC,CASSVGHSQETQYF
TRBV28,-,13,-,TRBJ1-2,TGTGCCAGCAGTTTAGTCCCAGCGTATGGCTACACCTTC,CASSLVPAYGYTF
TRBV4-3,-,15,-,TRBJ2-5,TGCGCCAGCAGCCAAGAAGTGGCGAGCCAAGAGACCCAGTACTTC,CASSQEVASQETQYF